This T cell receptor (beta chain) was sequenced during a study of OX40 agonist ivuxolimab in advanced cancers. Generated by immunoSEQ multiplex PCR, the TCRdb table keeps only in-frame clones and is missing some. The sample consists of fewer than 60,000 clones, 80% to 95% of them appearing once. From germline, CDR1 is SGHTA and CDR2 FQGNSA. V was clipped by 0 bases and J by 4 bases; unmatched bases: 7. The CDR3 spans 17 residues. This receptor was obtained from an adult with an advanced solid tumor such as melanoma, head and neck, liver or kidney cancer. The chain has TRBV7-2 and TRBJ2-1; 9 bases match TRBD2. The specimen was CD4+ or CD8+ T cells sorted from blood, collected in a trial of the OX40 agonist ivuxolimab. CDR3: CASSLARTSVRYNEQFF. The CDR3 nucleotides read TGTGCCAGCAGCTTAGCTCGGACTAGCGTGAGATACAATGAGCAGTTCTTC. Full variable domain (rest looked up from reference TRBV7-2 and TRBJ2-1): GAGVSQSPSNKVTEKGKDVELRCDPISGHTALYWYRQSLGQGLEFLIYFQGNSAPDKSGLPSDRFSAERTGGSVSTLTIQRTQQEDSAVYLCASSLARTSVRYNEQFFGPGTRLTVL.